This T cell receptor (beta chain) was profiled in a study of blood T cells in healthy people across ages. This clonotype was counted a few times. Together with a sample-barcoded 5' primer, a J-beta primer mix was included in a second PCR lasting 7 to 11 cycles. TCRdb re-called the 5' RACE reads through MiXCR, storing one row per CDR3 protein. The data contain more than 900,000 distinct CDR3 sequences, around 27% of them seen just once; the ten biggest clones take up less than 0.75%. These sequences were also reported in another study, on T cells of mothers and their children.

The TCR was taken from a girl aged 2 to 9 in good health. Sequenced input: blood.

The CDR3 here is CASSGGSNEQFF. CDR3 sequence (DNA): TGTGCCAGCAGCGGCGGGAGCAATGAGCAGTTCTTC. V gene TRBV9 combines with J gene TRBJ2-5; TRBD2 agrees at 7 bases. The closer fit of TRBJ2-1 to the DNA end suggests the J call may be wrong. Germline V CDR1 and CDR2: SGDLS, YYNGEE. The CDR3 totals 12 residues.